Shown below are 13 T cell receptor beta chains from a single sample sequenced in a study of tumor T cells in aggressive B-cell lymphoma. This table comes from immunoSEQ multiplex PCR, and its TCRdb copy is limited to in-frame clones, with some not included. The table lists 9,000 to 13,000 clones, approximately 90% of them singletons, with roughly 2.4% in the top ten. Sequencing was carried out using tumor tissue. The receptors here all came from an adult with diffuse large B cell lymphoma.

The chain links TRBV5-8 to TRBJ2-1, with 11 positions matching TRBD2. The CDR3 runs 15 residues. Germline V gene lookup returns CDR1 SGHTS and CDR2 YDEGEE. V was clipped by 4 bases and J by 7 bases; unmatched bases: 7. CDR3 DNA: TGTGCCAGCAGCCTTGGGACTAGCGGCTATAATGAGCAGTTCTTC. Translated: CASSLGTSGYNEQFF.

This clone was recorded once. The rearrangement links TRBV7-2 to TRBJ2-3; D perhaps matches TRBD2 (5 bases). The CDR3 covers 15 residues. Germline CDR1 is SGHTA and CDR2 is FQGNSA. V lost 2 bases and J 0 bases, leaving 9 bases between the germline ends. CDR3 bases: TGTGCCAGCAGCTTACGAGGGTATAGCACAGATACGCAGTATTTT. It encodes CASSLRGYSTDTQYF.

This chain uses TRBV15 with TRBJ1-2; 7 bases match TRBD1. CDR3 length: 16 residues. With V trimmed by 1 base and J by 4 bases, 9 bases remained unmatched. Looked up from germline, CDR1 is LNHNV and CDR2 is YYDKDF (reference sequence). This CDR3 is CATSRGRDSSFYGYTF. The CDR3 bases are TGTGCCACCAGCAGAGGACGGGACAGCTCCTTCTATGGCTACACCTTC.

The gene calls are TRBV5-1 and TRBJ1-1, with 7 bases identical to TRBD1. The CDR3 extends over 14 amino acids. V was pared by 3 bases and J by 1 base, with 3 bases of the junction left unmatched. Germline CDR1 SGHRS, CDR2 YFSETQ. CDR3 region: CASSWGQKNTEAFF. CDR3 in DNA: TGCGCCAGCAGCTGGGGACAGAAGAACACTGAAGCTTTCTTT.

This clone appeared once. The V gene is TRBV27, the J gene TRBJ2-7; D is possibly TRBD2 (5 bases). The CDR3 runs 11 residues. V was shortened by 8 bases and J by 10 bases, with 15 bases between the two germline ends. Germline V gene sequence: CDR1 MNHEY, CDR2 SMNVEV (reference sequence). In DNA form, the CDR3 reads TGTGCCAGCGAGGACTTCGCAGGCCAGTACTTC. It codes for CASEDFAGQYF.

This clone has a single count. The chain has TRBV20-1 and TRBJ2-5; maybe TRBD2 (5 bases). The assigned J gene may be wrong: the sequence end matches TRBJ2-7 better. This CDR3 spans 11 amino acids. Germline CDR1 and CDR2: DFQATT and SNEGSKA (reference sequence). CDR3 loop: CSCPRGNEQYF. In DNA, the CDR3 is TGCAGTTGCCCCCGGGGAAACGAGCAGTACTTC.

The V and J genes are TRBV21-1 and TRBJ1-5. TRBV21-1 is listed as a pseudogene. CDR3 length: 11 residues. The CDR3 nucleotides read TGTGCCAGCAGCACCGGTCAGCCCCAGCATTTT. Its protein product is CASSTGQPQHF.

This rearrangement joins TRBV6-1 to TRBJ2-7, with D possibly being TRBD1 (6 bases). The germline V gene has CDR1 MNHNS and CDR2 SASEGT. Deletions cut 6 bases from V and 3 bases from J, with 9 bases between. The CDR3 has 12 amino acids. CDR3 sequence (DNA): TGTGCCAGCAGGAAGGACAGCTACGAGCAGTACTTC. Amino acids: CASRKDSYEQYF.

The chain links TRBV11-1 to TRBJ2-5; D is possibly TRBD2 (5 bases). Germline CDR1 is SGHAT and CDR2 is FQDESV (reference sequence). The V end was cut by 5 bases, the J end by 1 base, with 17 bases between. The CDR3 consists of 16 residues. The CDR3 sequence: CASSPRSYAGQETQYF. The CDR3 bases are TGTGCCAGCAGCCCCCGCAGCTATGCGGGCCAAGAGACCCAGTACTTC.

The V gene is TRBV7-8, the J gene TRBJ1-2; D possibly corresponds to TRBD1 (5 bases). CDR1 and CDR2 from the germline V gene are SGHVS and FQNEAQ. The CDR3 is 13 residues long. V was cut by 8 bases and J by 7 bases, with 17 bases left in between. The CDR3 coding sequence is TGTGCCAGCCACGACGGAGGGGCCGGTGGCTACACCTTC. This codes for CASHDGGAGGYTF.

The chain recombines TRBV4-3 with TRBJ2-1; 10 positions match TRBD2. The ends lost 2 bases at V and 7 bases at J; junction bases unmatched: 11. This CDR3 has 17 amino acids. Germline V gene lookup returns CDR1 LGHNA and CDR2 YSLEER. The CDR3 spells CASSQRFLGTSVNEQFF. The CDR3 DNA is TGCGCCAGCAGCCAAAGGTTTCTCGGGACTAGCGTTAATGAGCAGTTCTTC.

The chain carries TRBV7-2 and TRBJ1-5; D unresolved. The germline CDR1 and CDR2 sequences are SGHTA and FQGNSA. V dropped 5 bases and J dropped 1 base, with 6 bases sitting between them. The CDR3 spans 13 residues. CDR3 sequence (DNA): TGTGCCAGCAGCGCGGGCAGCAATCAGCCCCAGCATTTT. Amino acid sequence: CASSAGSNQPQHF.

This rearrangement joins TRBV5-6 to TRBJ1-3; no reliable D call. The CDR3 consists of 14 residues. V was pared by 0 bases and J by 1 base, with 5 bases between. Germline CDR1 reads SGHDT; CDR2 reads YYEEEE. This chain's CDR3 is CASSLVASGNTIYF. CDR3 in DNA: TGTGCCAGCAGCTTGGTGGCTTCTGGAAACACCATATATTTT.